This T cell receptor beta chain was sequenced for a study of CD8+ T cells in alopecia areata. The study, taken as a whole, reports: Unlike in mice, where it was clearer, TCR sharing across patients was less clear, possibly HLA-related. Clonality exceeded that of normal scalp in lesional scalp, most notably in alopecia totalis/universalis. Resident alphabeta T-cell populations of normal skin are likewise subject to sequencing in scalp samples.

The CDR3 runs to 16 residues. Germline trimming cut 5 bases from V and 1 base from J; bases unmatched to any gene: 10. In germline, CDR1 is PRHDT, CDR2 FYEKMQ (reference sequence). About this clone itself: No antigen is known for it.

The treatment here: oral pan-JAK inhibitor, 5-10 mg twice daily. Individuals with alopecia areata gave both lesional scalp punch biopsies and peripheral blood for collection. RNA, once extracted, was reverse transcribed into cDNA for use as the sequencing template. Using immunoSEQ multiplex PCR, the repertoire was profiled, and TCRdb retains in-frame clones only, with some absent. In the table there are over 35,000 clones, about nine tenths of which are singletons. The TCR sequence derives from a human donor with alopecia areata. Here the sequenced sample was CD8+ T cells sorted from blood, taken at week 24, from a patient treated with tofacitinib. This chain joins TRBV13 and TRBJ2-7; 8 nucleotides agree with TRBD1. The CDR3 here is CASSQWTGTESYEQYF. The CDR3, as DNA: TGTGCCAGCAGCCAATGGACAGGGACCGAATCCTACGAGCAGTACTTC.